The 9 T cell receptor beta chains below all came from one sample that was sequenced in a study of PD-1 blockade in classical Hodgkin lymphoma (dated by TCRdb to the early 2020s). The time point label, read with the paper, signifies: cycle 4 day 1 (C4D1), after 5 to 7 weeks of nivolumab. Every trial patient had relapsed following autologous stem cell transplantation, and prior brentuximab vedotin exposure was what differed among cohorts A, B and C. Libraries were made using the immunoSEQ multiplex PCR assay. The table comes from immuneACCESS by way of TCRdb, which keeps in-frame sequences with V and J called. Part of the clones is missing from these tables; in studies checked, under half for an unresolved V gene and the rest for unknown reasons. This sample lists approximately 44,000 clones; 66% were detected once. Approximately 3% of the sample lies in the top ten. This material consisted of peripheral blood mononuclear cells (PBMCs), taken before the fourth cycle of nivolumab. The receptor source for this set is a human donor with classical Hodgkin lymphoma.

This rearrangement joins TRBV27 to TRBJ1-5; 8 nucleotides match TRBD1. V shed 5 bases, J shed 4 bases, and the junction held 7 bases outside the gene matches. Germline CDR1 and CDR2: MNHEY and SMNVEV (reference sequence). This CDR3 comprises 15 residues. The DNA for the CDR3 is TGTGCCAGCAGTGCAGACACAGGGGGAAATCAGCCCCAGCATTTT. Its protein is CASSADTGGNQPQHF.

The CDR3 DNA follows: TGTGCCAGCAGTTTAACCAACATGCGCGCCCAAGAGACCCAGTACTTC. Translating gives CASSLTNMRAQETQYF. This sequence joins TRBV27 and TRBJ2-5; D is ambiguous. Per the germline V gene, CDR1 is MNHEY and CDR2 is SMNVEV (reference sequence). This CDR3 has 16 amino acids. Trimming cost V 2 bases and J 1 base, with 14 bases left between them.

This rearrangement joins TRBV5-1 to TRBJ2-5; weak D call: TRBD2 (5 bases). The germline gives CDR1 SGHRS, CDR2 YFSETQ. V lost 4 bases and J lost 5, with 12 bases in between. This CDR3 is built from 13 residues. In DNA, the CDR3 is TGCGCCAGCAGCCCCAACCAGCGGGAGACCCAGTACTTC. Protein: CASSPNQRETQYF. The variable domain in full, completed from reference TRBV5-1 and TRBJ2-5, reads KAGVTQTPRYLIKTRGQQVTLSCSPISGHRSVSWYQQTPGQGLQFLFEYFSETQRNKGNFPGRFSGRQFSNSRSEMNVSTLELGDSALYLCASSPNQRETQYFGPGTRLLVL.

V is TRBV7-2 and J is TRBJ2-7; D may be TRBD2 (6 bases). Germline V gene lookup returns CDR1 SGHTA and CDR2 FQGNSA. The V gene lost 3 bases and the J gene lost 0 bases, with 9 bases spanning the gap. CDR3 size: 14 residues. This CDR3 is CASSFDGGSYEQYF. The CDR3 nucleotides read TGTGCCAGCAGCTTTGACGGGGGCTCCTACGAGCAGTACTTC. Full variable domain (missing parts from reference TRBV7-2 and TRBJ2-7): GAGVSQSPSNKVTEKGKDVELRCDPISGHTALYWYRQSLGQGLEFLIYFQGNSAPDKSGLPSDRFSAERTGGSVSTLTIQRTQQEDSAVYLCASSFDGGSYEQYFGPGTRLTVT.

V is TRBV28 and J is TRBJ1-2; the D gene is possibly TRBD1 (6 bases). This CDR3 spans 14 amino acids. Germline CDR1 and CDR2: MDHEN and SYDVKM. The ends were cut back, 4 bases at V and 6 bases at J, with 15 bases in the middle. The CDR3 DNA reads TGTGCCAGCAGTTCGCACAGGGAAGGCCATGGCTACACCTTC. It yields the protein CASSSHREGHGYTF.

This clone is categorized as medium-sized. For the CDR3, the DNA is TGCGCCAGCAGCTTCGACAGGCGAACTCTGACGGACACCATATATTTT. Its translation: CASSFDRRTLTDTIYF. The chain joins TRBV5-1 to TRBJ1-3, with D perhaps TRBD1 (6 bases). The V end lost 2 bases, the J end lost 8 bases, and 20 bases lay between the germline ends. The CDR3 has 16 residues. The germline V gene encodes CDR1 SGHRS and CDR2 YFSETQ.

V gene TRBV28 combines with J gene TRBJ1-1; a possible D gene is TRBD1 (5 bases). This CDR3 is 15 amino acids long. Germline lookup yields CDR1 MDHEN and CDR2 SYDVKM. Trimming cost V 6 bases and J 1 base, with 15 bases left between them. DNA of the CDR3: TGTGCCAGCAGGGCCGGCGGGGCCGGGAACACTGAAGCTTTCTTT. The encoded protein is CASRAGGAGNTEAFF.

This clone was picked up one time. This chain joins TRBV7-2 and TRBJ2-3, with 11 nucleotides matching TRBD2. V lost 5 bases, J lost 1 base, and 14 bases stayed unmatched. The germline V gene has CDR1 SGHTA and CDR2 FQGNSA. There are 19 residues in the CDR3. DNA for the CDR3: TGTGCCAGCAGCCCTCGATTCACACTAGCGGGAGAGGGCACAGATACGCAGTATTTT. Protein product: CASSPRFTLAGEGTDTQYF.

The J gene is TRBJ2-3, the V gene TRBV28; TRBD2 agrees at 10 bases. CDR3 size: 13 residues. Germline V gives CDR1 MDHEN, CDR2 SYDVKM. The V gene end was trimmed by 10 bases and the J gene end by 6 bases; junction bases not matched to a gene: 7. The CDR3 bases are TGTGCCACCGTAGCGGGAGGTGAGGATACGCAGTATTTT. Translating gives CATVAGGEDTQYF.